This T cell receptor (beta chain) was retrieved from a study of blood T cell repertoires in COVID-19. Assay used: immunoSEQ multiplex PCR; TCRdb lists only in-frame clones, some missing. The sample lists fewer than 80,000 clones, roughly 75% seen once, with 13% to 15% in the top ten. Sequences were obtained from peripheral blood. The origin of this receptor is a man aged 55 to 70 with COVID-19, enrolled during active disease.

CDR3 sequence (DNA): TGTGCCAGCAGCCGTAACCGGGACAGACAAGAGACCCAGTACTTC. Its translation is CASSRNRDRQETQYF. The V and J genes are TRBV7-2 and TRBJ2-5, with TRBD1 matching 7 bases. CDR1 and CDR2 (germline): SGHTA, FQGNSA. Trimming cost V 5 bases and J 2 bases; bases outside gene matches: 8. The CDR3 consists of 15 residues.